The present entry profiles one T cell receptor beta chain with its context. Its specificity is unknown. Russia was home to the donors, healthy Caucasian individuals aged about 6 to 90. This sample is part of a study of blood T cells in healthy people across ages. Primed by a sample-barcoded 5' primer and a J-beta primer mix, a second PCR proceeded for 7 to 11 cycles. Tagging of each cDNA molecule was performed by a template-switch adaptor with 12 random nucleotides. The study obtained at least 2.5 million CDR3-containing paired-end reads from every sample. TCRdb reanalysed the 5' RACE reads using MiXCR and keeps one entry per CDR3 protein. The sample consists of 850,000 or so distinct CDR3 sequences, about 28% of them appearing once. Findings of the study overall: While age rose, TCR beta diversity per million T cells dropped in a roughly linear way.

Source material: blood. The receptor comes from a woman of 80 years or more in good health.

The CDR3 DNA is TGCGCCAGCGGCGGAGGAGGGATAGGCTCCGGGGAGCTGTTTTTT. As protein: CASGGGGIGSGELFF. V usage is TRBV5-1 and J usage is TRBJ2-2; tentatively, D is TRBD2 (6 bases). V lost 7 bases to trimming and J lost 6 bases, with 19 bases between them. Looked up from germline, CDR1 is SGHRS and CDR2 is YFSETQ. This CDR3 region has 15 residues.